What follows are 26 T cell receptor beta chains derived from one specimen sequenced in a study of T cell repertoires in cytomegalovirus infection (dated by TCRdb to about 2019). The treatment or condition label corresponds to: in vitro stimulation with specific CMV peptide epitopes to enrich CMV-specific T cells. Their antigen targets remain unknown. Data came from an Illumina HiSeq 1500. TCRdb itself trimmed the public reads at Q25 with fastp, ran MiXCR and retained productive beta chains. Here each entry gathers all rows of one CDR3 protein and keeps the most common genes and DNA. The sample has approximately 110,000 distinct CDR3 sequences on record, less than 55% of them singletons. About two thirds of the sample goes to the ten largest clones. The input for sequencing was CD8+ T cells from cultured PBMCs, taken from culture after CMV antigen stimulation. The receptors shown here come from a human donor in good health (CMV status not recorded). Some clones in this sample may be carry-over from other donors' samples.

This clonotype was counted a few times. J is TRBJ2-7 and V is TRBV4-1, with TRBD1 identical over 7 bases. J lost 6 bases, V lost 2 bases, and 4 bases had no gene match. The length of the CDR3 is 13 residues. Germline assignment: CDR1 MGHRA and CDR2 YSYEKL. This chain's CDR3 is CASSQKTGLEQYF. CDR3 coding DNA: TGCGCCAGCAGCCAAAAGACAGGGCTCGAGCAGTACTTC.

The V gene is TRBV7-2, the J gene TRBJ1-3, with TRBD1 matching 9 bases. The CDR3 is 18 amino acids. V lost 0 bases, J lost 0 bases, and 6 bases stayed unmatched. CDR1 SGHTA and CDR2 FQGNSA come from the germline V gene. CDR3 amino acids: CASSLAGTGFSSGNTIYF. DNA of the CDR3: TGTGCCAGCAGCTTAGCCGGGACAGGGTTTAGCTCTGGAAACACCATATATTTT.

This clonotype has a handful of counts. The rearrangement links TRBV12-3 or TRBV12-4 to TRBJ1-6; D unresolved. The CDR3 is 12 residues long. V was pared by 8 bases and J by 10 bases, with 12 bases between. CDR3 protein: CASLSWGSPLHF. The CDR3 DNA reads TGTGCCAGCCTAAGTTGGGGATCACCCCTCCACTTT.

This clonotype was seen a handful of times. V gene TRBV20-1 combines with J gene TRBJ2-1; 9 nucleotides align to TRBD2. The ends lost 3 bases at V and 8 bases at J; junction bases unmatched: 32. CDR1 DFQATT and CDR2 SNEGSKA come from the germline V gene (reference sequence). CDR3 length: 22 amino acids. CDR3 residues: CSASRMPSPRFGTSYDADEQFF. CDR3 DNA: TGCAGTGCTAGTCGTATGCCGAGTCCGCGGTTCGGGACTAGCTACGATGCGGATGAGCAGTTCTTC.

The rearrangement joins TRBV10-3 to TRBJ2-2; 11 nucleotides match TRBD2. Trimming cost V 6 bases and J 1 base; bases outside gene matches: 4. The CDR3 covers 16 residues. The germline gives CDR1 ENHRY, CDR2 SYGVKD. The CDR3 protein is CAIRPGLAENTGELFF. For the CDR3, the DNA is TGTGCCATCAGGCCGGGACTAGCGGAGAACACCGGGGAGCTGTTTTTT.

This clonotype was counted between two and nine times. This chain uses TRBV2 with TRBJ1-2; 8 bases are a match to TRBD1. Germline V gene data show CDR1 as SNHLY and CDR2 as FYNNEI. There are 16 residues in the CDR3. V gave up 9 bases and J gave up 3 bases; unmatched junction bases: 15. The CDR3, as DNA: TGTGCCAGTGACCATTGGGGACAGGTGGTCGACTATGGCTACACCTTC. Translating it yields CASDHWGQVVDYGYTF.

This clonotype has a handful of counts. The V gene is TRBV11-2, the J gene TRBJ2-1; the match to TRBD2 covers 9 bases. Per the germline V gene, CDR1 is SGHAT and CDR2 is FQNNGV. This CDR3 spans 15 amino acids. Losses at the gene ends were 5 bases for V and 5 bases for J; bases not matched to a gene: 7. CDR3 residues: CASSLRVAGDNEQFF. The CDR3 DNA reads as TGTGCCAGCAGCCTCCGGGTAGCGGGGGACAATGAGCAGTTCTTC.

The chain couples TRBV19 to TRBJ2-1; 8 bases fit TRBD2. Losses at the gene ends were 5 bases for V and 3 bases for J; bases not matched to a gene: 12. Germline CDR1 and CDR2: LNHDA and SQIVND (reference sequence). The CDR3 extends over 17 amino acids. CDR3 coding DNA: TGTGCCAGTAGTCACCTGGCAGCGGGGGTACACTACAATGAGCAGTTCTTC. It is translated as CASSHLAAGVHYNEQFF.

The rearrangement links TRBV20-1 to TRBJ2-3, with a weak D call TRBD1 (5 bases). This CDR3 has 14 residues. The V and J ends lost 2 bases and 2 bases respectively, with 11 bases between them. Germline V lookup: CDR1 DFQATT, CDR2 SNEGSKA (reference sequence). CDR3: CSARQGPHTDTQYF. CDR3 coding DNA: TGCAGTGCTAGACAGGGCCCCCACACAGATACGCAGTATTTT.

This clonotype was counted only a few times. This sequence joins TRBV20-1 and TRBJ1-2, with D unresolved. Germline CDR1 reads DFQATT; CDR2 reads SNEGSKA (reference sequence). CDR3 length: 14 amino acids. The ends were cut back, 4 bases at V and 1 base at J, with 13 bases in the middle. This CDR3 is CSATSEKFNYGYTF. DNA for the CDR3: TGCAGTGCTACTTCAGAGAAATTTAACTATGGCTACACCTTC.

The rearrangement joins TRBV20-1 to TRBJ2-7; D is ambiguous. V gave up 3 bases and J gave up 0 bases, with 9 bases separating them. Germline CDR1 reads DFQATT; CDR2 reads SNEGSKA (reference sequence). The CDR3 is 13 amino acids. CDR3 in amino acids: CSASPGLSYEQYF. The CDR3 bases are TGCAGTGCTAGCCCGGGTCTCTCCTACGAGCAGTACTTC.

This clonotype was detected only a few times. The V gene is TRBV27, the J gene TRBJ2-6; D is uncertain. V shed 6 bases and J shed 0 bases, with 6 bases lying between them. The germline gives CDR1 MNHEY, CDR2 SMNVEV (reference sequence). This CDR3 has 14 amino acids. CDR3 sequence reads: CASSTSSGANVLTF. The CDR3 coding sequence is TGTGCCAGCAGCACTTCCTCTGGGGCCAACGTCCTGACTTTC.

This clonotype was counted a single time. CDR3 coding DNA: TGTGCCAGCAGCTCGGGACAGGGGGCACAACAGCCCCAGCATTTT. Its protein product is CASSSGQGAQQPQHF. The chain recombines TRBV7-4 with TRBJ1-5, with 12 bases that match TRBD1. In germline, CDR1 is SGHVT, CDR2 SQSDAQ. V shed 4 bases, J shed 7 bases, and the junction held 5 bases outside the gene matches. This CDR3 has 15 residues.

This clonotype has a handful of counts. CDR3 nucleotide sequence: TGCAGTGCTAGAGTCGAGGGATCTACCCCAGGGACCGGGGAGCTGTTTTTT. Protein sequence: CSARVEGSTPGTGELFF. The rearrangement uses TRBV20-1 and TRBJ2-2; D could derive from TRBD1 or TRBD2 (5 bases each). This CDR3 has 17 amino acids. The V gene's germline CDR1 is DFQATT and CDR2 SNEGSKA (reference sequence). V lost 1 base and J 5 bases, leaving 20 bases between the germline ends.

The table lists this clonotype with a few counts. The chain carries TRBV19 and TRBJ2-1, with unresolved D. CDR1 and CDR2 from the germline V gene are LNHDA and SQIVND (reference sequence). This CDR3 has 15 amino acids. Trimming stripped 3 bases from V and 0 bases from J, with 9 bases between. CDR3 residues: CASSIQANSYNEQFF. For the CDR3, the DNA is TGTGCCAGTAGTATTCAGGCCAACTCCTACAATGAGCAGTTCTTC.

This clonotype was counted only a few times. The rearrangement uses TRBV20-1 and TRBJ1-6; TRBD1 matches at 7 bases. Germline CDR1 and CDR2: DFQATT and SNEGSKA (reference sequence). The CDR3 contains 14 residues. Unmatched junction bases numbered 5, after V lost 1 base and J lost 8 bases. CDR3 sequence reads: CSARVSGGDSPLHF. In DNA, the CDR3 is TGCAGTGCTAGAGTGTCAGGGGGTGATTCACCCCTCCACTTT.

The CDR3 here is CASSLDPGQPNEKLFF. The CDR3 coding sequence is TGTGCCAGCAGCTTAGATCCGGGACAGCCAAATGAAAAACTGTTTTTT. The chain is built from TRBV7-9 and TRBJ1-4; TRBD1 aligns across 7 bases. With V trimmed by 1 base and J by 5 bases, 7 bases remained unmatched. CDR1 and CDR2 (germline): SEHNR, FQNEAQ (reference sequence). The length of the CDR3 is 16 residues. Looking up the rest from reference TRBV7-9 and TRBJ1-4 gives the full variable domain: DTGVSQNPRHKITKRGQNVTFRCDPISEHNRLYWYRQTLGQGPEFLTYFQNEAQLEKSRLLSDRFSAERPKGSFSTLEIQRTEQGDSAMYLCASSLDPGQPNEKLFFGSGTQLSVL.

V gene TRBV6-6 combines with J gene TRBJ2-5, with D uncertain. The V end was cut by 7 bases, the J end by 1 base, with 10 bases between. Germline CDR1 reads MNHNY; CDR2 reads SVGAGI (reference sequence). The CDR3 has 13 amino acids. The CDR3 is CASKTASQETQYF. CDR3 coding DNA: TGTGCCAGCAAAACGGCTAGCCAAGAGACCCAGTACTTC.

This clonotype was observed a handful of times. The chain has TRBV11-1 and TRBJ2-1; D unresolved. Looked up from germline, CDR1 is SGHAT and CDR2 is FQDESV (reference sequence). V gave up 4 bases and J gave up 7 bases, with 8 bases separating them. This CDR3 contains 12 residues. CDR3 DNA: TGTGCCAGCAGCTGGGGTTGGAATGAGCAGTTCTTC. Translating it yields CASSWGWNEQFF.

The CDR3 spells CASSQPGGDPFNEQFF. CDR3 coding DNA: TGTGCCAGCAGCCAACCTGGGGGGGACCCCTTCAATGAGCAGTTCTTC. V and J are TRBV4-2 and TRBJ2-1, with TRBD2 identical over 7 bases. V dropped 2 bases and J dropped 6; count of bases not matched to a gene: 10. This CDR3 has 16 residues. Germline V lookup: CDR1 LGHNA, CDR2 YNFKEQ.

This clonotype has only one observation. The chain joins TRBV2 to TRBJ2-1; a weak D match, TRBD2 (6 bases). CDR1 SNHLY and CDR2 FYNNEI come from the germline V gene. This CDR3 has 15 amino acids. The V and J ends lost 8 bases and 1 base respectively, with 15 bases between them. The CDR3 DNA sequence: TGTGCCAGCTGGGGCGGGGAGGTATCCTACAATGAGCAGTTCTTC. Protein sequence: CASWGGEVSYNEQFF.

There are a few counts of this clonotype. The gene calls are TRBV7-8 and TRBJ2-3; 12 bases agree with TRBD2. Germline V lookup: CDR1 SGHVS, CDR2 FQNEAQ. The CDR3 runs to 17 residues. The V segment lost 1 base and the J segment 2 bases; nucleotides outside the gene matches: 4. The chain's CDR3 is CASSLDLAGGLTDTQYF. DNA of the CDR3: TGTGCCAGCAGCTTAGACCTAGCGGGGGGGCTCACAGATACGCAGTATTTT.

The V call is TRBV6-2 or TRBV6-3, the J call TRBJ1-1; D call uncertain. The CDR3 is 15 residues long. V lost 0 bases, J lost 8 bases, and 16 bases lay in between. Germline values: CDR1 MNHEY, CDR2 SVGEGT. CDR3 loop: CASSYSVAAAEEAFF. CDR3 DNA sequence: TGTGCCAGCAGTTACTCGGTGGCCGCGGCAGAGGAAGCTTTCTTT.

V usage is TRBV5-1 and J usage is TRBJ2-2; 8 bases match TRBD2. The V and J ends lost 4 bases and 5 bases, in that order; junction bases with no gene match: 4. The CDR3 runs to 14 residues. Germline CDR1 and CDR2: SGHRS and YFSETQ. The chain's CDR3 is CASSGGGLTGELFF. DNA of the CDR3: TGCGCCAGCAGCGGCGGGGGGCTGACCGGGGAGCTGTTTTTT.

CDR3 nucleotides: TGTGCCAGCAGCTTAGACACCTTCACCGGGACAGGGAGGGCCAATGAGCAGTTCTTC. Translating gives CASSLDTFTGTGRANEQFF. The V gene is TRBV7-6, the J gene TRBJ2-1; 9 positions match TRBD1. This CDR3 contains 19 residues. With 1 base clipped from V and 6 bases from J, the junction kept 16 bases outside the gene matches. Germline CDR1 is SGHVS and CDR2 is FNYEAQ.

This clonotype was detected only a few times. This chain connects TRBV7-2 to TRBJ2-3; 9 bases are a match to TRBD2. The V segment lost 6 bases and the J segment 0 bases; nucleotides outside the gene matches: 10. The germline V gene has CDR1 SGHTA and CDR2 FQGNSA. The length of the CDR3 is 17 residues. The CDR3 sequence: CASRPDIAGASTDTQYF. CDR3 sequence (DNA): TGTGCCAGCAGACCAGATATAGCGGGAGCCAGCACAGATACGCAGTATTTT.